This TCR beta chain was sequenced for a study of a mutant IDH1 vaccine in newly diagnosed glioma. Study details: Following radiotherapy alone, or alongside temozolomide cycles, vaccination was started after an interval of 4-6 weeks. The therapy given earlier, which was standard therapy, consisted of radiotherapy, temozolomide, or both, and most of the patients received both.

Only in-frame clones appear in the TCRdb table, and some are missing; sequencing was by immunoSEQ multiplex PCR. Of roughly 70,000 clones detected, 65% to 85% appear once; the ten largest clones hold roughly 9.5%. Regarding time point: week 11, during vaccination. Vaccinated patients received 300 ug of mutant IDH1 20-mer peptide per dose, with topical imiquimod. The CDR3 consists of 14 residues. Germline-derived CDR1 and CDR2 are SGDLS and YYNGEE. With V trimmed by 2 bases and J by 3 bases, 2 bases remained unmatched. This clone has more than one count but fewer than ten. Antigen: not known. The sample contains more than one DNA sequence encoding this CDR3.

The clonotype comes from a woman aged 50 to 65 with glioma. The chain couples TRBV9 to TRBJ1-5, with 7 bases that match TRBD1. The sequencing used PBMCs, collected from a glioma patient whose treatment included an IDH1 peptide vaccine. CDR3 loop: CASSVGTVNQPQHF. The CDR3 coding sequence is TGTGCCAGCAGCGTCGGGACAGTCAATCAGCCCCAGCATTTT.